The 5 T cell receptor beta chains listed next were all sequenced from one sample in a study of siplizumab effects on memory and regulatory T cells. The table came from immunoSEQ multiplex PCR; TCRdb's copy has only in-frame clones and leaves some out. The profile shows tens of thousands of clones, over 95% of them singletons. Sequencing used naive CD8+ T cells sorted from blood. All receptors come from a human donor in good health.

A note on this clone: At one boundary the junction diverges from the germline segment, which might be a read error. V gene TRBV7-7 combines with J gene TRBJ2-5; 8 bases map to TRBD2. CDR3 length equals 15 residues. The V gene's germline CDR1 is SSHAT and CDR2 FNYEAQ (reference sequence). Here the CDR3 reads CASSLVGRGGETQYF. In nucleotides, the CDR3 is TGTGCTAGCAGCCTAGTCGGGAGGGGAGGAGAGACCCAGTACTTC. The variable domain in full, with the rest retrieved from reference TRBV7-7 and TRBJ2-5, is GAGVSQSPRYKVTKRGQDVTLRCDPISSHATLYWYQQALGQGPEFLTYFNYEAQPDKSGLPSDRFSAERPEGSISTLTIQRTEQRDSAMYRCASSLVGRGGETQYFGPGTRLLVL.

The chain uses TRBV15 and TRBJ1-2; no definite D call. Trimming removed 4 bases at V and 8 bases at J, with 8 bases between. The CDR3 spans 11 residues. Germline CDR1 LNHNV, CDR2 YYDKDF (reference sequence). CDR3 residues: CATSTVEGYTF. As DNA, the CDR3 is TGTGCCACCAGCACGGTGGAAGGCTACACCTTC.

The chain joins TRBV5-6 to TRBJ2-7; possibly TRBD2 for D (7 bases). The CDR3 extends over 15 amino acids. Deletions cut 1 base from V and 8 bases from J, with 19 bases between. CDR1 is SGHDT and CDR2 is YYEEEE in the germline V gene. The CDR3 region is CASSLWGAGEGKQYF. The CDR3 bases are TGTGCCAGCAGCTTGTGGGGGGCAGGGGAGGGTAAGCAGTACTTC.

This clone has only one observation. V is TRBV14 and J is TRBJ2-1, with 9 bases aligning to TRBD2. Losses at the gene ends were 4 bases for V and 7 bases for J; bases not matched to a gene: 2. CDR3 length: 13 residues. The germline V gene encodes CDR1 SGHDN and CDR2 FVKESK. The CDR3 region has the DNA TGTGCCAGCAGCCGCGGGAGGGGTAATGAGCAGTTCTTC. The encoded protein is CASSRGRGNEQFF.

The chain joins TRBV28 to TRBJ1-5; 7 bases fit TRBD1. The CDR3 is 17 residues long. Germline lookup yields CDR1 MDHEN and CDR2 SYDVKM. V gave up 2 bases and J gave up 0 bases; unmatched junction bases: 7. The CDR3 reads CASSLKTGWSSNQPQHF. CDR3 DNA sequence: TGTGCCAGCAGTTTAAAGACAGGGTGGAGTAGCAATCAGCCCCAGCATTTT.